This T cell receptor beta chain is from a study of post-analysis software for immune sequencing data. Unique molecular identifiers had been added to the TCR beta cDNA libraries. Roughly 470,000 cDNA molecules came from roughly 1 to 10 million T cells. TCRdb processed the PCR reads anew with MiXCR; each CDR3 protein has one entry. In the table there are roughly 670,000 distinct CDR3 sequences, approximately 60% of which are singletons. Sequencing used blood. The clonotype comes from a girl aged 2-10 years with multiple sclerosis.

The CDR3 coding sequence is TGTGCCAGCAGCTTAAGGGGGCGACGGGACATTGAGCAGTTCTTC. It yields the protein CASSLRGRRDIEQFF. This chain joins TRBV7-2 and TRBJ2-1; 7 nucleotides match TRBD1. CDR3 length equals 15 residues. The germline V gene has CDR1 SGHTA and CDR2 FQGNSA. V trimming: 2 bases; J trimming: 9 bases; junction bases outside the gene matches: 10.